These T cell receptor beta chains were read from a single sample in a study of blood T cells in healthy people across ages. TCRdb analysed the 5' RACE reads with MiXCR anew, one entry per CDR3 protein. Found here are about 830,000 distinct CDR3 sequences, under 80% of them singletons; the top ten hold about a quarter. Material for sequencing was blood. These receptors all stem from a man aged 25 to 40 in good health. The CDR3 runs from the conserved cysteine through the conserved F or W. D genes are given only for firm matches. The size entry is marked missing in some rows and otherwise reads once, few, many or a size class.

D gene | J gene | V gene | clone size | CDR3 protein | CDR3 DNA
- | TRBJ2-5 | TRBV5-1 | - | CASSSTVQETQYF | TGCGCCAGCAGCTCGACTGTTCAAGAGACCCAGTACTTC
- | TRBJ2-1 | TRBV4-2 | many | CASSPPPGGADEQFF | TGTGCCAGCAGCCCCCCGCCCGGGGGCGCGGATGAGCAGTTCTTC
- | TRBJ2-2 | TRBV6-1 | few | CASSDGGNTGELFF | TGTGCCAGCAGTGATGGGGGGAACACCGGGGAGCTGTTTTTT
TRBD2 | TRBJ2-2 | TRBV11-2 | few | CASSLGLVAGPNTGELFF | TGTGCCAGCAGCTTAGGATTAGTAGCGGGGCCGAACACCGGGGAGCTGTTTTTT
- | TRBJ2-3 | TRBV11-2 | - | CASSLDMAAVLDTQYF | TGTGCCAGCAGCTTAGATATGGCAGCGGTGCTCGATACGCAGTATTTT
- | TRBJ2-7 | TRBV28 | few | CASRDVSSYEQYF | TGTGCCAGCAGGGACGTTAGCTCCTACGAGCAGTACTTC
TRBD2 | TRBJ2-5 | TRBV7-2 | few | CASSLSSGGAETQYF | TGTGCCAGCAGTCTTTCTAGCGGGGGGGCGGAGACCCAGTACTTC
- | TRBJ2-7 | TRBV20-1 | - | CSARDPMRPMTVSYEQYF | TGCAGTGCTAGAGATCCTATGAGACCGATGACGGTCTCCTACGAGCAGTACTTC
- | TRBJ2-5 | TRBV7-9 | - | CASSHTGQIQETQYF | TGTGCCAGCAGCCACACAGGACAAATCCAAGAGACCCAGTACTTC
TRBD2 | TRBJ2-3 | TRBV6-5 | - | CASSYRTSGGYMRADTQYF | TGTGCCAGCAGTTACCGGACTAGCGGGGGGTACATGAGGGCAGATACGCAGTATTTT